The sequence of this T cell receptor (beta chain) was determined in a study of cytomegalovirus exposure and HLA in healthy donors. Study conclusions and caveats: In a later analysis, CMV-associated beta chains were mostly HLA-associated, it appeared. A later analysis reportedly found fewer N-insertions in an Asian-associated ancestry cluster than the approximately 730-donor mean. The investigators catalogued 150 to 200 TCR beta chains as cytomegalovirus-associated.

The CDR3 consists of 13 residues. The V and J ends lost 6 bases and 5 bases respectively, with 11 bases between them. The V gene's germline CDR1 is MRHNA and CDR2 SNTAGT. This clone was counted only a few times. Its antigen is not known. PCR primers comprised 60 Vbeta and 13 Jbeta primers. Produced via immunoSEQ multiplex PCR; TCRdb's table is partial and in-frame only. Among fewer than 200,000 clones, more than 65% were seen once, and the ten largest hold over 1.5%. This chain connects TRBV6-4 to TRBJ2-1, with D maybe TRBD2 (5 bases). The receptor was isolated from a woman under 40 in good health and CMV-seronegative. The sequencing input was PBMCs. The CDR3 DNA is TGTGCCAGCAGCCGAGGGCGCGACAATGAGCAGTTCTTC. This encodes CASSRGRDNEQFF.